Listed below are T cell receptor beta chains from one sample, sequenced in a study of T cells after yellow fever vaccination. TCRdb recomputed calls from the 5' RACE reads with MiXCR, one row per CDR3 protein. The repertoire consists of about 210,000 distinct CDR3 sequences, with 6% to 8% occurring once and the leading ten covering approximately 1%. Sample: CD4+ T cells sorted from PBMCs, taken on the day of the yellow fever booster vaccination. These receptors were obtained from a man aged 25 to 45 who received the YFV17D yellow fever vaccine. Both conserved end residues are part of each CDR3. D genes are given only for firm matches. Size tells how often a clone was seen (once, few, many) or the class of an expanded clone, and some rows leave it out.

D	size	J	V	DNA	CDR3
TRBD1	NA	TRBJ2-7	TRBV4-3	TGCGCCAGCAGCCAAAGCAGGGGGTCCTCCTACGAGCAGTACTTC	CASSQSRGSSYEQYF
NA	many	TRBJ1-1	TRBV5-1	TGCGCCAGCAGGGCAGGGATCGTCGGTCCTGGCACTGAAGCTTTCTTT	CASRAGIVGPGTEAFF
NA	NA	TRBJ1-5	TRBV6-1	TGTGCCAGCAGATCTATACACGGACCCCCCAATCAGCCCCAGCATTTT	CASRSIHGPPNQPQHF
NA	NA	TRBJ1-1	TRBV5-1	TGCGCCAGCAGCCCGAGGACAGAAGTAGTGACTGAAGCTTTCTTT	CASSPRTEVVTEAFF
NA	NA	TRBJ2-1	TRBV20-1	TGCAGTGCTAGAGATATGGGGGCCAGGAATGAGCAGTTCTTC	CSARDMGARNEQFF
NA	many	TRBJ2-1	TRBV5-6	TGTGCCAGCAGCTTAGGACAAGACAATGAGCAGTTCTTC	CASSLGQDNEQFF
NA	many	TRBJ2-3	TRBV7-2	TGTGCCAGCAGCTCCATCGGGAGAAAGAACACAGATACGCAGTATTTT	CASSSIGRKNTDTQYF
TRBD2	few	TRBJ2-7	TRBV9	TGTGCCAGCAGCGTAGGAGTGGCGGGAGGTAGTGAGAAGCAGTACTTC	CASSVGVAGGSEKQYF
NA	many	TRBJ2-5	TRBV5-1	TGTGCCAGCAGCTTGGCCGGAGGGTCCCAAGAGACCCAGTACTTC	CASSLAGGSQETQYF
NA	few	TRBJ2-5	TRBV19	TGTGCCAGTAGTATAGATCTACGGAGGGGAGAGACCCAGTACTTC	CASSIDLRRGETQYF
TRBD2	NA	TRBJ2-1	TRBV27	TGTGCCAGCAGTTTAAGGACTAGCGGGAGACAGGGTAGCGATGAGCAGTTCTTC	CASSLRTSGRQGSDEQFF
NA	NA	TRBJ2-3	TRBV20-1	TGCAGTGCTAGCCAGACCACCAGGGCCGATACGCAGTATTTT	CSASQTTRADTQYF
TRBD2	many	TRBJ2-2	TRBV6-1	TGTGCCAGCATGGCGGGAGGGGCCACCGGGGAGCTGTTTTTT	CASMAGGATGELFF
NA	few	TRBJ2-1	TRBV6-6	TGTGCCAGCAGCTACCAGCAGGATGGCGAGCAGTTCTTC	CASSYQQDGEQFF
NA	many	TRBJ2-5	TRBV7-2	TGTGCCAGCAGCCGGGACACCCAAGAGACCCAGTACTTC	CASSRDTQETQYF